The rows below give T cell receptor beta chains drawn from one sample of a study of blood T cell repertoires in COVID-19. Here immunoSEQ multiplex PCR was the method, and the copy in TCRdb shows in-frame clones only, minus some. The repertoire holds approximately 220,000 clones, with 85% to 90% as singletons. The sequenced sample was peripheral blood. Receptors were obtained from a woman in her forties or fifties with acute or convalescent COVID-19. CDR3s leave out the opening cysteine and the closing phenylalanine or tryptophan. The order of the fields is CDR3 protein, V gene.

CDR3 protein: ASSSQGATYNEQF
V gene: TRBV5-1

CDR3 protein: ATQGSNEKLF
V gene: TRBV10-3

CDR3 protein: ASSFQANYGYT
V gene: TRBV6-5

CDR3 protein: ASSFQGYYEQY
V gene: TRBV13

CDR3 protein: ASSTRTGGEQF
V gene: TRBV11-2

CDR3 protein: ASRRSGAYPGELF
V gene: TRBV11-2

CDR3 protein: ASSLGGQVYGYT
V gene: TRBV7-9

CDR3 protein: ASSSMTGAGYNEQF
V gene: TRBV5-1

CDR3 protein: ASSPGTFRGI
V gene: TRBV12-3/TRBV12-4

CDR3 protein: AWSNSPGVGNTIY
V gene: TRBV30

CDR3 protein: AWRPGQGTDTQY
V gene: TRBV30

CDR3 protein: ASSYSGTSSNQPQH
V gene: TRBV6-2/TRBV6-3

CDR3 protein: ASSPGSASPLH
V gene: TRBV7-9

CDR3 protein: ASSTVVDEQF
V gene: TRBV7-2

CDR3 protein: ASSLGGGVHNEQF
V gene: TRBV5-1

CDR3 protein: ASSFGQGDNSPLH
V gene: TRBV5-6

CDR3 protein: ASSALQAGGMETQY
V gene: TRBV7-9

CDR3 protein: ASSLGRSGTDTQY
V gene: TRBV7-2

CDR3 protein: ASSVDGQSNQPQH
V gene: TRBV9